This T cell receptor beta chain came from a study of T cell responses to AZD1222 COVID-19 vaccine. Study details: Second doses that came at about 4 or about 12 weeks were put together. Study conclusions and caveats: Two AZD1222 doses significantly raised spike-specific TCR breadth and depth over controls. Only a handful of AZD1222 recipients, several in all, had baseline seropositivity. The donors showed a predominance of white British ancestry and of females, with possible underestimation of clonal diversity.

Per the germline V gene, CDR1 is MNHEY and CDR2 is SVGAGI. This CDR3 spans 15 amino acids. V lost 7 bases and J 2 bases, leaving 15 bases between the germline ends. Only in-frame clones appear in the TCRdb table, and some are missing; sequencing was by immunoSEQ multiplex PCR. The data hold some 150,000 clones, with under 95% observed a single time. To note about this clone: What it binds is unknown.

The clonotype comes from an adult in good health. The V gene is TRBV6-5, the J gene TRBJ2-1; D remains ambiguous. The sample was peripheral blood, taken on day 0 of AZD1222 vaccination. The CDR3 sequence is CASKVTAQTYNEQFF. CDR3 in DNA: TGTGCCAGCAAGGTAACAGCCCAAACCTACAATGAGCAGTTCTTC.